This T cell receptor beta chain derives from a study of CD8 T cells in ankylosing spondylitis. In germline, CDR1 is SGHAT, CDR2 FQNNGV. V shed 4 bases and J 7 bases; nucleotides not matched to a gene: 7. The CDR3 runs 15 residues. Overall study findings and caveats: Disease-associated clones were CD8+ and fairly uncommon in peripheral blood. The authors reported significant enrichment of disease-linked clones in matched ankylosing spondylitis synovial fluid.

A single record per CDR3 protein comes from TCRdb applying MiXCR to the 5' RACE reads. This table holds about 310,000 distinct CDR3 sequences, about 20% found once. In its sample, this clonotype was seen a few times. The antigen is unknown. Sequences were obtained from blood, either unsorted or a sorted T cell fraction (not recorded which). The rearrangement joins TRBV11-2 to TRBJ2-3; 11 bases fit TRBD2. The clonotype originates from a female donor with ankylosing spondylitis or in good health (not recorded which). CDR3: CASSSRLAGSNTQYF. The CDR3 DNA reads as TGTGCCAGCAGCTCCAGACTAGCGGGATCAAATACGCAGTATTTT.